This T cell receptor beta chain was identified in a study of beta chain features in type 1 diabetes. Germline loops: CDR1 LNHDA, CDR2 SQIVND (reference sequence). The CDR3 covers 11 residues. Trimming took 7 bases from V and 5 from J, leaving 8 bases between them. Expressed TCRB transcripts were sequenced because the isolated RNA had all been reverse transcribed beforehand. TCRdb keeps only in-frame clones here, not all; method: immunoSEQ multiplex PCR. The top ten hold 0.023% of the sample, which has some 900,000 clones, roughly 15% seen once. This clone was observed a single time. The specimen was naive CD4+ T cells from blood. The V and J genes are TRBV19 and TRBJ1-1; no reliable D call. The clonotype comes from a woman aged 18-29 years in good health. The CDR3 bases are TGTGCCAGTAAAAGTCCGACTGAAGCTTTCTTT. It translates to CASKSPTEAFF.